The clone carrying this T cell receptor beta chain was seen many times. This sample is part of a study of T cells in Graves' hyperthyroidism and ophthalmopathy. The authors took PBMCs from 10 ml fresh peripheral blood. The ends were cut back, 5 bases at V and 0 bases at J, with 7 bases in the middle. The CDR3 consists of 13 residues. Germline V CDR1 and CDR2: MGHRA, YSYEKL. From RNA transcripts, TCR beta CDR3 regions were amplified. The HTBI primer set served for first-round RT-PCR of the TCR CDR3. TCRdb itself ran the multiplex PCR reads through MiXCR, one entry per CDR3 protein. The sample lists a few hundred thousand distinct CDR3 sequences; more than 15% were seen once.

The chain is built from TRBV4-1 and TRBJ2-5; D remains unclear. The TCR sequence derives from a woman aged 18-30 years with Graves' hyperthyroidism that later progressed to Graves' ophthalmopathy. The source material was blood. CDR3 sequence reads: CASSLADQETQYF. The CDR3 coding sequence is TGCGCCAGCAGCTTAGCCGACCAAGAGACCCAGTACTTC.